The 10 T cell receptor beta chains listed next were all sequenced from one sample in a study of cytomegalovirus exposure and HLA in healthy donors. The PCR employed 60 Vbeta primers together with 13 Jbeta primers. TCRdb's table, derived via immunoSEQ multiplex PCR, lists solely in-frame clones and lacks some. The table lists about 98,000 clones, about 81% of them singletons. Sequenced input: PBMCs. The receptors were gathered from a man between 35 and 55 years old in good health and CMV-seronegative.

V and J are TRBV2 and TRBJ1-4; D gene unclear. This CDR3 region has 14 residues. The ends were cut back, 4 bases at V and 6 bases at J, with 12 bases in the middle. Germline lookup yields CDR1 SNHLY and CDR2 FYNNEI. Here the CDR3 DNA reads TGTGCCAGCAGTGTCGGCAGGATGGATGAAAAACTGTTTTTT. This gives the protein CASSVGRMDEKLFF.

CDR3 DNA sequence: TGTGCCAGCAGCCCCTGGACTAGCGGAACCTACGAGCAGTACTTC. It yields the protein CASSPWTSGTYEQYF. The J gene is TRBJ2-7, the V gene TRBV27, with 10 bases aligning to TRBD2. The CDR3 length is 15 residues. Trimming took 6 bases from V and 2 from J; bases not matched to a gene: 7. Germline values: CDR1 MNHEY, CDR2 SMNVEV (reference sequence).

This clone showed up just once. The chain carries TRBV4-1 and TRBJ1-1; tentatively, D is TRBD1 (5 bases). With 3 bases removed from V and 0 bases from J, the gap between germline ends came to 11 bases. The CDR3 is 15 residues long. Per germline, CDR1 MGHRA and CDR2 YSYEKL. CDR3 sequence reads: CASSQADSLNTEAFF. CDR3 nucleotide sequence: TGCGCCAGCAGCCAGGCCGACAGCCTGAACACTGAAGCTTTCTTT.

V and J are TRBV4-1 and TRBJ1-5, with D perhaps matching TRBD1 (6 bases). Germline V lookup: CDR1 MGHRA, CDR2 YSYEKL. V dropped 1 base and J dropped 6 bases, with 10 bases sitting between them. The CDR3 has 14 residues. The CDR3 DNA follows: TGCGCCAGCAGCCAAGCAGGGGCGGTTCAGCCCCAGCATTTT. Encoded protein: CASSQAGAVQPQHF.

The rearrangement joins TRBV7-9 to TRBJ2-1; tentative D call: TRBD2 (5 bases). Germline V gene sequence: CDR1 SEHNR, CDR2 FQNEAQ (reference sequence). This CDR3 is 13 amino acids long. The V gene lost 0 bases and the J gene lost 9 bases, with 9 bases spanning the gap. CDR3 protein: CASSLAAGLEQFF. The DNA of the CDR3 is TGTGCCAGCAGCTTAGCGGCGGGCCTTGAGCAGTTCTTC.

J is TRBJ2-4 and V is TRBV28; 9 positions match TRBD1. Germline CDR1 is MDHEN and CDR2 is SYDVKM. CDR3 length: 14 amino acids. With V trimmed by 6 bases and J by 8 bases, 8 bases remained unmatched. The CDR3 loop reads CASRPTQGAHIQYF. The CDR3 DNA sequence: TGTGCCAGCAGGCCCACACAGGGGGCGCACATTCAGTACTTC.

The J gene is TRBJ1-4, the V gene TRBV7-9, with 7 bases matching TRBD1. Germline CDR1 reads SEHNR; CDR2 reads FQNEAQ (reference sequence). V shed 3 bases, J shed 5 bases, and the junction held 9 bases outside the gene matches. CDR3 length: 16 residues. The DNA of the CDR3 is TGTGCCAGCAGCTTTGACCCCGGGACAGCAAATGAAAAACTGTTTTTT. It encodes CASSFDPGTANEKLFF.

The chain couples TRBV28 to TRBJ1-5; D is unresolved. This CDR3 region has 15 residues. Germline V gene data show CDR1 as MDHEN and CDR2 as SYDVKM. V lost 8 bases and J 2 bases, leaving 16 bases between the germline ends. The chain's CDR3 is CASVPLRFGNQPQHF. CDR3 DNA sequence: TGTGCCAGCGTTCCCCTCCGGTTTGGCAATCAGCCCCAGCATTTT.

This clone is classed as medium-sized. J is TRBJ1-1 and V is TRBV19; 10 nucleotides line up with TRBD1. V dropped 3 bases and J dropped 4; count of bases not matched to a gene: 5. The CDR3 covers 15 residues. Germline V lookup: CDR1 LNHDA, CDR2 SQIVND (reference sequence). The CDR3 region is CASSISRTGGTEAFF. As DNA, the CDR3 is TGTGCCAGTAGTATTAGCCGGACAGGGGGCACTGAAGCTTTCTTT.

CDR3 nucleotide sequence: TGCGCCAGCAGCTTGGTGGTAGGGGGAGTGGACATTCAGTACTTC. Encoded protein: CASSLVVGGVDIQYF. V gene TRBV5-1 combines with J gene TRBJ2-4, with D tentatively TRBD1 (6 bases). Germline CDR1 and CDR2: SGHRS and YFSETQ. V was trimmed by 0 bases and J by 8 bases, leaving 15 bases between them. The CDR3 loop spans 15 amino acids.